This is a list of T cell receptor beta chains from one sample in a study of T and B cells in COVID-19 patients. Via MiXCR, TCRdb re-called the multiplex PCR reads, giving one row per CDR3 protein. The sample carries 20,000 to 30,000 distinct CDR3 sequences, about 30% recorded once. Specimen: blood. These receptors originate from a human donor who had recovered from COVID-19. The CDR3 runs from the conserved cysteine through the conserved F or W. Fields, in order: CDR3 length, clone size, J gene, D gene, V gene, CDR3 DNA, CDR3 protein. A D gene is named only where the DNA matches it firmly. Size tells how often a clone was seen (once, few, many) or the class of an expanded clone, and some rows leave it out.

length: 13
size: few
J: TRBJ1-1
D: .
V: TRBV19
DNA: TGTGCCAGTAGCGGAGCTATGAACACTGAAGCTTTCTTT
CDR3: CASSGAMNTEAFF

length: 9
size: medium-sized
J: TRBJ2-5
D: .
V: TRBV29-1
DNA: TGCAGCGTTGAAGAGACCCAGTACTTC
CDR3: CSVEETQYF

length: 13
size: .
J: TRBJ1-3
D: .
V: TRBV27
DNA: TGTGCCAGCAGTCGAGCCTCTGGAAACACCATATATTTT
CDR3: CASSRASGNTIYF

length: 13
size: .
J: TRBJ2-5
D: .
V: TRBV30
DNA: TGTGCCTGTAGTATGGGGACCGCGGAGACCCAGTACTTC
CDR3: CACSMGTAETQYF

length: 14
size: .
J: TRBJ1-3
D: .
V: TRBV15
DNA: TGTGCCACCAGCAGAGACCTCTCTGGAAACACCATATATTTT
CDR3: CATSRDLSGNTIYF

length: 12
size: .
J: TRBJ1-2
D: .
V: TRBV24-1
DNA: TGTGCCACCAGCGCGGAGAACTATGGCTACACCTTC
CDR3: CATSAENYGYTF

length: 15
size: medium-sized
J: TRBJ2-2
D: TRBD2
V: TRBV11-1
DNA: TGTGCCAGCAGCTTTGCGGCGGGGGGCGCCGGGGAGCTGTTTTTT
CDR3: CASSFAAGGAGELFF

length: 14
size: few
J: TRBJ2-3
D: .
V: TRBV7-2
DNA: TGTGCCAGCAGGTGGACAGTAAGGGCAGATACGCAGTATTTT
CDR3: CASRWTVRADTQYF

length: 11
size: .
J: TRBJ2-5
D: .
V: TRBV20-1
DNA: TGCAGTGCTTTTCCCGAAGAGACCCAGTACTTC
CDR3: CSAFPEETQYF

length: 15
size: medium-sized
J: TRBJ2-3
D: .
V: TRBV19
DNA: TGTGCCAGTAGGGGTAGGGGACGTGGCACAGATACGCAGTATTTT
CDR3: CASRGRGRGTDTQYF

length: 14
size: many
J: TRBJ2-3
D: .
V: TRBV19
DNA: TGTGCCAGTAGTTCAAGGGGGGAAAAAAATACGCAGTATTTT
CDR3: CASSSRGEKNTQYF

length: 14
size: .
J: TRBJ1-2
D: .
V: TRBV5-6
DNA: TGTGCCAGCAGCTTTTACAGGGCTAACTATGGCTACACCTTC
CDR3: CASSFYRANYGYTF

length: 19
size: once
J: TRBJ1-1
D: TRBD1
V: TRBV15
DNA: TGTGCCACCAGCAGAGATCTATTGCGGGACAGGACCTTCTCATTTGAAGCTTTCTTT
CDR3: CATSRDLLRDRTFSFEAFF

length: 16
size: few
J: TRBJ1-1
D: TRBD1
V: TRBV27
DNA: TGTGCCAGCAGTTCCCACCCCGGGACAGGGTGGACTGAAGCTTTCTTT
CDR3: CASSSHPGTGWTEAFF

length: 18
size: .
J: TRBJ2-3
D: TRBD2
V: TRBV7-2
DNA: TGCGCCAGCAGCCTCCTGACTAGCGGGGGCCCGGGGTCAGATACGCAGTATTTT
CDR3: CASSLLTSGGPGSDTQYF

length: 14
size: .
J: TRBJ2-5
D: TRBD1
V: TRBV29-1
DNA: TGCAGCGTCTCGGGACAGGGGCGTCGGGAGACCCAGTACTTC
CDR3: CSVSGQGRRETQYF

length: 13
size: medium-sized
J: TRBJ1-1
D: TRBD1
V: TRBV29-1
DNA: TGCAGCACAGCGGGACAGTTGAACACTGAAGCTTTCTTT
CDR3: CSTAGQLNTEAFF

length: 15
size: .
J: TRBJ2-1
D: .
V: TRBV6-1
DNA: TGTGCCAGCAAGGCACCCTTCAGCTCCTACAATGAGCAGTTCTTC
CDR3: CASKAPFSSYNEQFF

length: 13
size: .
J: TRBJ2-3
D: .
V: TRBV7-9
DNA: TGTGCCAGCAACACACACGAGCGGGATACGCAGTATTTT
CDR3: CASNTHERDTQYF

length: 14
size: .
J: TRBJ2-2
D: .
V: TRBV10-3
DNA: TGTGCCATCAGTGAGTCGGGTGGAGCCGGGGAGCTGTTTTTT
CDR3: CAISESGGAGELFF

length: 17
size: few
J: TRBJ2-2
D: .
V: TRBV5-6
DNA: TGTGCCAGCAGCTTGATGGGTAGCGGGGACAGCACCGGGGAGCTGTTTTTT
CDR3: CASSLMGSGDSTGELFF

length: 14
size: .
J: TRBJ1-4
D: .
V: TRBV24-1
DNA: TGTGCCACCAGTGATGGCAGGGTGAGAGAAAAACTGTTTTTT
CDR3: CATSDGRVREKLFF

length: 12
size: .
J: TRBJ2-1
D: TRBD1
V: TRBV7-9
DNA: TGTGCCAGCAGCCTAGGGACGACAGGGGAGTTCTTC
CDR3: CASSLGTTGEFF

length: 16
size: many
J: TRBJ1-6
D: .
V: TRBV19
DNA: TGTGCCAGTACCCTCCGCGGGGGAGCCTATAATTCACCCCTCCACTTT
CDR3: CASTLRGGAYNSPLHF

length: 20
size: medium-sized
J: TRBJ2-3
D: .
V: TRBV19
DNA: TGTGCCAGTAGTATAGCGGCCACCTTGGGCGGGGGCGCAAGCACAGATACGCAGTATTTT
CDR3: CASSIAATLGGGASTDTQYF

length: 15
size: medium-sized
J: TRBJ1-2
D: .
V: TRBV29-1
DNA: TGCAGCGTTGAAATACGTCGGATCGGTCCAGGGGGCTACACCTTC
CDR3: CSVEIRRIGPGGYTF

length: 14
size: once
J: TRBJ1-2
D: TRBD1
V: TRBV6-2/TRBV6-3
DNA: TGTGCCAGCAGAGACCCCGGGACAGGTTATGGCTACACCTTC
CDR3: CASRDPGTGYGYTF

length: 14
size: .
J: TRBJ2-7
D: TRBD2
V: TRBV20-1
DNA: TGCAGTGCTAGTAGGCTAGCGGGACACTACGAGCAGTACTTC
CDR3: CSASRLAGHYEQYF

length: 15
size: medium-sized
J: TRBJ2-3
D: .
V: TRBV19
DNA: TGTGCCAGTAAAGACCGTGGAGGGGTAAGAGATACGCAGTATTTT
CDR3: CASKDRGGVRDTQYF

length: 16
size: many
J: TRBJ2-3
D: TRBD2
V: TRBV19
DNA: TGTGCCACAGTACAGGGGCAGCGGGGGGGCCGAGATACGCAGTATTTT
CDR3: CATVQGQRGGRDTQYF

length: 14
size: few
J: TRBJ2-7
D: .
V: TRBV7-6
DNA: TGTGCCAGCTCCCAACCCCAGACGGTCTACGAGCAGTACTTC
CDR3: CASSQPQTVYEQYF

length: 18
size: .
J: TRBJ1-1
D: TRBD1
V: TRBV19
DNA: TGTGCCAGTAGTAGACAGGGGGGAATCGGGAGTCGGAACACTGAAGCTTTCTTT
CDR3: CASSRQGGIGSRNTEAFF

length: 16
size: few
J: TRBJ2-5
D: TRBD2
V: TRBV7-6
DNA: TGTGCCAGCAGCTCCCTAGCGGGGGGAACCCAAGAGACCCAGTACTTC
CDR3: CASSSLAGGTQETQYF

length: 14
size: .
J: TRBJ2-5
D: TRBD2
V: TRBV7-2
DNA: TGTGCCAGCAGCTCTGATAGCGGGTTGGAGACCCAGTACTTC
CDR3: CASSSDSGLETQYF

length: 15
size: many
J: TRBJ2-7
D: .
V: TRBV15
DNA: TGTGCCACCAGCACGCCCGGTGTGAGCTCCTACGAGCAGTACTTC
CDR3: CATSTPGVSSYEQYF

length: 14
size: few
J: TRBJ2-2
D: .
V: TRBV18
DNA: TGTGCCAGCTCACCTAACAGCGACACCGGGGAGCTGTTTTTT
CDR3: CASSPNSDTGELFF